This TCR beta chain was identified in a study of T cell responses to AZD1222 COVID-19 vaccine (dated by TCRdb to the early 2020s). Regarding the research as a whole: TCR sequencing covered some 240 trial participants: roughly 200 given two doses of AZD1222 and 26 given two doses of MenACWY control vaccine. Trial participants were enrolled into age subgroups of 18-55, 56-69 and 70-plus years, which contained around 150, 29 and 61 TCR-sequenced participants, respectively. Findings and caveats that apply to the study as a whole: CD4 TCRs associated with the vaccine covered the entire spike protein, and the dominant responses were in regions 160-218 and 743-854. Because no day 14 peak-response samples were available, the repertoires could be characterized only after the peak T cell response. A significant rise in spike-specific TCR breadth and depth was observed after two AZD1222 doses relative to day 0 and relative to MenACWY recipients. The 56-69-year group was small, and its depth increase did not reach significance, likely because of low power. Conclusions about previously exposed vaccinees are limited because only six or seven AZD1222 recipients were SARS-CoV-2 seropositive at baseline. Most participants were white British and females outnumbered males, and the authors suggested that clonal diversity may have been underestimated. Reportedly, almost half of the unique spike-specific TCRs recognized epitopes lying outside the regions that are mutated in the B.1.351 and B.1.1.7 variants.

CDR1 and CDR2 (SQVTM, ANQGSEA) derive from the germline V gene. Reading from cysteine to phenylalanine, the CDR3 counts 13 amino acids. The DNA shown is the 39-base CDR3, in frame from base 1. V drops 7 bases and J drops 6 bases, leaving 18 bases in between. The time point label for this specimen denotes: baseline before first vaccination. The treatment or condition tag for this specimen amounts to: meningococcal conjugate vaccine given as trial control. Samples from vaccinated people were obtained from the UK trials COV001 and COV002, which included a single-blind randomized controlled phase 2/3 trial of AZD1222 (ChAdOx1 nCoV-19) in healthy adults. For TCRbeta chain sequencing, PBMC samples were collected from trial participants at day 0 and at day 28 after the second dose. Comments on this clone: No cognate antigen has been identified for it. One base away there is no much larger clone; base qualities are not given.

The CDR3 regions of human TCRbeta chains were analyzed by immunosequencing. The original pipeline was this. Repertoire TCRs were matched against a reference library of SARS-CoV-2-specific TCRs generated with the MIRA antigen-specificity platform. Breadth was defined as the fraction of unique TCRs that were SARS-CoV-2-associated, and depth was defined as the fraction of total T cells that were SARS-CoV-2-associated. Using the MIRA data, each spike-specific TCR was mapped to the spike region that the TCR reacts to and placed in a CD4 or CD8 class. Log10-transformed breadth and depth values were compared by one-way ANOVA with Sidak's multiple comparisons tests. TCRdb took this table from immuneACCESS and kept in-frame rearrangements with V and J called. Such tables lack part of the clones; where checked against another copy, unresolved V genes explain under half of the gap, and the rest is unexplained. V, J and clone size are those of that table, while D and trimming were read from the DNA. The sample includes 100,000 to 150,000 clones, with roughly 88% observed a single time. The ten largest make up 4.4% of the sample.

This material consisted of peripheral blood, taken on day 0 of MenACWY control vaccination. Recombination linked TRBV29-1 to TRBJ1-1; tentative D gene TRBD1, with 6 bases matching. The sequence was obtained from an adult in good health. The CDR3 reads CSGRVTGWAEAFF. The bases read TGCAGCGGGAGAGTGACAGGTTGGGCTGAAGCTTTCTTT.